These T cell receptor beta chains were read from a single sample in a study of blood T cell repertoires in COVID-19. This table comes from immunoSEQ multiplex PCR, and its TCRdb copy is limited to in-frame clones, with some not included. The profile covers about 250,000 clones, with about 90% appearing a single time and over 1.3% taken by the ten largest. The sequenced sample was peripheral blood. The receptors were sampled from an elderly man with acute or convalescent COVID-19. Each CDR3 is given with its conserved first and last residue. A D gene is named only where the DNA matches it firmly. Clone size is shown for a subset of rows, as once, few, many or a class of expanded clone.

v_call: TRBV28
j_call: TRBJ2-7
clone_size: once
d_call: TRBD2
cdr3_nt: TGTGCCAGCAGCCCCTCCTCTAGCGGGAATTACGAGCAGTACTTC
cdr3_aa: CASSPSSSGNYEQYF

v_call: TRBV2
j_call: TRBJ2-7
clone_size: .
d_call: TRBD1
cdr3_nt: TGTGCCAGCAGCGAGCGACAGGGGGCAAGGTACGAGCAGTACTTC
cdr3_aa: CASSERQGARYEQYF

v_call: TRBV5-1
j_call: TRBJ2-7
clone_size: .
d_call: .
cdr3_nt: TGCGCCAGCAGCTTGAGAGGGATCCACGAGCAGTACTTC
cdr3_aa: CASSLRGIHEQYF

v_call: TRBV6-5
j_call: TRBJ2-7
clone_size: few
d_call: TRBD2
cdr3_nt: TGTGCCAGCAACCCCGGACTAGCGGGTCCCTACGAGCAGTACTTC
cdr3_aa: CASNPGLAGPYEQYF

v_call: TRBV12-3/TRBV12-4
j_call: TRBJ2-5
clone_size: .
d_call: TRBD2
cdr3_nt: TGTGCCAGCTGCGGGGGATTTCAAGAGACCCAGTACTTC
cdr3_aa: CASCGGFQETQYF

v_call: TRBV6-6
j_call: TRBJ2-1
clone_size: .
d_call: .
cdr3_nt: TGTGCCAGCAGGAATCAGGCGAGCTCCTACAATGAGCAGTTCTTC
cdr3_aa: CASRNQASSYNEQFF

v_call: TRBV6-5
j_call: TRBJ1-1
clone_size: .
d_call: .
cdr3_nt: TGTGCCAGCATCCAGCCCGGGGACACTGAAGCTTTCTTT
cdr3_aa: CASIQPGDTEAFF

v_call: TRBV19
j_call: TRBJ1-2
clone_size: .
d_call: TRBD1
cdr3_nt: TGTGCCAGTAGTGAGACAGGGGGCTACCAATTGCGGGGCTACACCTTC
cdr3_aa: CASSETGGYQLRGYTF

v_call: TRBV6-6
j_call: TRBJ1-3
clone_size: few
d_call: .
cdr3_nt: TGTGCCAGCAGCTCAGGGGAAGCTGGAAACACCATATATTTT
cdr3_aa: CASSSGEAGNTIYF

v_call: TRBV18
j_call: TRBJ1-1
clone_size: few
d_call: TRBD1
cdr3_nt: TGTGCCAGCTCACAACAGACAGGGAGCACTGAAGCTTTCTTT
cdr3_aa: CASSQQTGSTEAFF

v_call: TRBV6-4
j_call: TRBJ1-1
clone_size: once
d_call: .
cdr3_nt: TGTGCCAGGGAGCTTGACAGGAACACTGAAGCTTTCTTT
cdr3_aa: CARELDRNTEAFF

v_call: TRBV12-3/TRBV12-4
j_call: TRBJ2-2
clone_size: .
d_call: .
cdr3_nt: TGTGCCAGCACCCTAACGAACACCGGGGAGCTGTTTTTT
cdr3_aa: CASTLTNTGELFF

v_call: TRBV20-1
j_call: TRBJ2-3
clone_size: once
d_call: TRBD2
cdr3_nt: TGCAGTGCTAGTACACGGGGGGGCTCCACAGATACGCAGTATTTT
cdr3_aa: CSASTRGGSTDTQYF

v_call: TRBV5-4
j_call: TRBJ1-2
clone_size: .
d_call: TRBD1
cdr3_nt: TGTGCCAGCAGTTTCGAGAGGGGACAGGGGGTACATGGCTACACCTTC
cdr3_aa: CASSFERGQGVHGYTF

v_call: TRBV10-2
j_call: TRBJ2-2
clone_size: .
d_call: TRBD1
cdr3_nt: TGCGCCAGCACCTCCTTATCACAGGGGGCGAACACCGGGGAGCTGTTTTTT
cdr3_aa: CASTSLSQGANTGELFF

v_call: TRBV5-1
j_call: TRBJ2-3
clone_size: .
d_call: .
cdr3_nt: TGCGCCAGCAGCCCCCAGGCGGGTGGTGGCACAGATACGCAGTATTTT
cdr3_aa: CASSPQAGGGTDTQYF

v_call: TRBV24-1
j_call: TRBJ2-3
clone_size: .
d_call: TRBD2
cdr3_nt: TGTGCCACCAGTGATTCGCCGGGAGGGTGGGCCACAGATACGCAGTATTTT
cdr3_aa: CATSDSPGGWATDTQYF

v_call: TRBV5-6
j_call: TRBJ1-1
clone_size: few
d_call: .
cdr3_nt: TGTGCCAGCAGCTTGGGCGTGAACACTGAAGCTTTCTTT
cdr3_aa: CASSLGVNTEAFF

v_call: TRBV7-2
j_call: TRBJ2-2
clone_size: once
d_call: .
cdr3_nt: TGTGCCAGCAATGCCGGGGATTCCACCGGGGAGCTGTTTTTT
cdr3_aa: CASNAGDSTGELFF

v_call: TRBV12-3/TRBV12-4
j_call: TRBJ2-4
clone_size: .
d_call: .
cdr3_nt: TGTGCCAGCAGCGACGGTCGGGTAAACATTCAGTACTTC
cdr3_aa: CASSDGRVNIQYF

v_call: TRBV19
j_call: TRBJ2-5
clone_size: once
d_call: TRBD1
cdr3_nt: TGTGCCAGTAAAAATCGGGGACAGGGGGATCGGGGGACCCAGTACTTC
cdr3_aa: CASKNRGQGDRGTQYF

v_call: TRBV11-2
j_call: TRBJ1-1
clone_size: .
d_call: .
cdr3_nt: TGTGCCAGCAGCTTAGCAGGAATCACTGAAGCTTTCTTT
cdr3_aa: CASSLAGITEAFF

v_call: TRBV28
j_call: TRBJ2-5
clone_size: .
d_call: .
cdr3_nt: TGTGCCACTCTGGAGTTCGAGACCCAGTACTTC
cdr3_aa: CATLEFETQYF

v_call: TRBV6-5
j_call: TRBJ1-2
clone_size: .
d_call: TRBD1
cdr3_nt: TGTGCCAGCAGATCTACAGGGGTTCGTGGCTACACCTTC
cdr3_aa: CASRSTGVRGYTF

v_call: TRBV19
j_call: TRBJ1-2
clone_size: .
d_call: .
cdr3_nt: TGTGCCAGTAGTATTAACCGGGGGAACTATGGCTACACCTTC
cdr3_aa: CASSINRGNYGYTF

v_call: TRBV9
j_call: TRBJ2-3
clone_size: .
d_call: .
cdr3_nt: TGTGCCAGCAGCGCTAACAGTGAAGATACGCAGTATTTT
cdr3_aa: CASSANSEDTQYF

v_call: TRBV27
j_call: TRBJ2-3
clone_size: .
d_call: .
cdr3_nt: TGTGCCAGCAGTTTATGGTCCCCCGGAGATACGCAGTATTTT
cdr3_aa: CASSLWSPGDTQYF

v_call: TRBV6-1
j_call: TRBJ1-3
clone_size: .
d_call: .
cdr3_nt: TGTGCCAGCAGTGAGTACAGGGATGGAAACACCATATATTTT
cdr3_aa: CASSEYRDGNTIYF

v_call: TRBV2
j_call: TRBJ1-1
clone_size: .
d_call: .
cdr3_nt: TGTGCCAGCAGGAGGGGGGGGGCGAGCACTGAAGCTTTCTTT
cdr3_aa: CASRRGGASTEAFF

v_call: TRBV29-1
j_call: TRBJ2-5
clone_size: .
d_call: TRBD1
cdr3_nt: TGCAGCGTAACTCCACAGGGGACCGAGACCCAGTACTTC
cdr3_aa: CSVTPQGTETQYF

v_call: TRBV7-2
j_call: TRBJ2-7
clone_size: .
d_call: .
cdr3_nt: TGTGCCAGCAGCTTAGGATACGGGGGACCCCCCGAGCAGTACTTC
cdr3_aa: CASSLGYGGPPEQYF

v_call: TRBV19
j_call: TRBJ2-1
clone_size: .
d_call: TRBD2
cdr3_nt: TGTGCCAGTACCGAGAGCGGGAGGGCCGGCGATGAGCAGTTCTTC
cdr3_aa: CASTESGRAGDEQFF

v_call: TRBV19
j_call: TRBJ1-2
clone_size: .
d_call: .
cdr3_nt: TGTGCCAGTGCGACCAGGGATAACTATGGCTACACCTTC
cdr3_aa: CASATRDNYGYTF

v_call: TRBV9
j_call: TRBJ2-7
clone_size: .
d_call: TRBD2
cdr3_nt: TGTGCCAGCAGCGCTGTAGCGGGCGGGTCCTACGAGCAGTACTTC
cdr3_aa: CASSAVAGGSYEQYF

v_call: TRBV5-6
j_call: TRBJ1-4
clone_size: .
d_call: TRBD1
cdr3_nt: TGTGCCAGCAGCTTGGCGCGTCCCCAGGCAGGGGGAAAACTGTTTTTT
cdr3_aa: CASSLARPQAGGKLFF

v_call: TRBV5-1
j_call: TRBJ1-5
clone_size: few
d_call: .
cdr3_nt: TGCGCCAGCAGCTTGGGCGGGGGCAATCAGCCCCAGCATTTT
cdr3_aa: CASSLGGGNQPQHF

v_call: TRBV19
j_call: TRBJ2-7
clone_size: .
d_call: TRBD2
cdr3_nt: TGTGCCAGTACCTCGGCTAGCGGGGGGATATACGAGCAGTACTTC
cdr3_aa: CASTSASGGIYEQYF

v_call: TRBV20-1
j_call: TRBJ2-1
clone_size: .
d_call: .
cdr3_nt: TGCAGTGCTGCTAGCCCGAATGAGCAGTTCTTC
cdr3_aa: CSAASPNEQFF

v_call: TRBV7-2
j_call: TRBJ2-3
clone_size: .
d_call: .
cdr3_nt: TGTGCCAGCAGCCCGCTAGCGCCTCGGACAGATACGCAGTATTTT
cdr3_aa: CASSPLAPRTDTQYF

v_call: TRBV11-2
j_call: TRBJ2-7
clone_size: .
d_call: .
cdr3_nt: TGTGCCAGCAGCTTAGCAGGGTTTGGAAGTGACGAGCAGTACTTC
cdr3_aa: CASSLAGFGSDEQYF

v_call: TRBV10-3
j_call: TRBJ1-4
clone_size: .
d_call: .
cdr3_nt: TGTGCCATCAGTGATCCGGGACTTGAAAAACTGTTTTTT
cdr3_aa: CAISDPGLEKLFF

v_call: TRBV19
j_call: TRBJ1-5
clone_size: .
d_call: TRBD1
cdr3_nt: TGTGCCAGTAGTATTGGTCCGACAGGGAATCAGCCCCAGCATTTT
cdr3_aa: CASSIGPTGNQPQHF

v_call: TRBV19
j_call: TRBJ1-1
clone_size: .
d_call: .
cdr3_nt: TGTGCCAGTAGTATCGGAGGAGGGCCGGCCGGAGGCGCTGAAGCTTTCTTT
cdr3_aa: CASSIGGGPAGGAEAFF

v_call: TRBV7-2
j_call: TRBJ1-4
clone_size: once
d_call: .
cdr3_nt: TGTGCCAGCAGCTCCATTGGGGCAGGGGCCGAAAAACTGTTTTTT
cdr3_aa: CASSSIGAGAEKLFF

v_call: TRBV7-2
j_call: TRBJ1-1
clone_size: .
d_call: .
cdr3_nt: TGTGCCAGCAGCCCCCTTGGACAGTACACTGAAGCTTTCTTT
cdr3_aa: CASSPLGQYTEAFF

v_call: TRBV7-2
j_call: TRBJ2-1
clone_size: .
d_call: .
cdr3_nt: TGTGCCAGCAGCCACAGGCGCTCCTACAATGAGCAGTTCTTC
cdr3_aa: CASSHRRSYNEQFF

v_call: TRBV11-2
j_call: TRBJ1-2
clone_size: .
d_call: .
cdr3_nt: TGTGCCAGCAGCTTTACAGGGAACGACTATGGCTACACCTTC
cdr3_aa: CASSFTGNDYGYTF

v_call: TRBV6-2/TRBV6-3
j_call: TRBJ2-3
clone_size: .
d_call: TRBD1
cdr3_nt: TGTGCCAGCAGTTCCGGACAGGGGATAGATACGCAGTATTTT
cdr3_aa: CASSSGQGIDTQYF

v_call: TRBV2
j_call: TRBJ2-1
clone_size: .
d_call: TRBD2
cdr3_nt: TGTGCCAGCAGAGGCGGGAGCGCGTACAATGAGCAGTTCTTC
cdr3_aa: CASRGGSAYNEQFF